This T cell receptor (beta chain) originates from a study of blood T cells in healthy people across ages. For the second PCR, which ran for roughly 6 to 11 cycles, a sample-barcoded 5' primer and a J-beta primer mix were used. From the 5' RACE reads, TCRdb called clonotypes with MiXCR, one entry per CDR3 protein. The repertoire holds 850,000 to 1,000,000 distinct CDR3 sequences, with roughly 52% as singletons. This CDR3 is built from 14 residues. Germline CDR1 reads MDHEN; CDR2 reads SYDVKM. V was pared by 6 bases and J by 2 bases, with 11 bases between. This clonotype was picked up a small number of times.

This TCR derives from a man under 40 in good health. Sequencing was carried out using blood. The gene calls are TRBV28 and TRBJ1-5, with D tentatively TRBD1 (5 bases). The CDR3 spells CASRQGGRNQPQHF. The CDR3 nucleotides are TGTGCCAGCAGGCAGGGCGGACGCAATCAGCCCCAGCATTTT.